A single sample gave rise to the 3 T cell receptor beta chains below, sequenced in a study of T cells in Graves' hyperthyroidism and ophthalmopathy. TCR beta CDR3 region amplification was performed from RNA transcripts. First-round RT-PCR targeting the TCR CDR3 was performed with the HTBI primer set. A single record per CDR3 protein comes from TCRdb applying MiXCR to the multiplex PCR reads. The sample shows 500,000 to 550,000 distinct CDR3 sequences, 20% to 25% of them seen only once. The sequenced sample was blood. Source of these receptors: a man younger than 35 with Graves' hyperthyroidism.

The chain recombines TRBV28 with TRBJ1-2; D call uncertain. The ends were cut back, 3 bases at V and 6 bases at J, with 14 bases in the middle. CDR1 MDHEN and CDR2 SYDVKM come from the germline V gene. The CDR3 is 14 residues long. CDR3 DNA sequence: TGTGCCAGCAGTTTTTCAGGTCAGACAAATGGCTACACCTTC. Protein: CASSFSGQTNGYTF.

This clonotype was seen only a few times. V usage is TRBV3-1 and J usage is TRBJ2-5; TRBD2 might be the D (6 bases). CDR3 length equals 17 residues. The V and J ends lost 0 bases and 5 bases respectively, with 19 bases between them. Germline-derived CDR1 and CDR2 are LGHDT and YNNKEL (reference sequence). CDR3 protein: CASSQDSTGDPGETQYF. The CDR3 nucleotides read TGTGCCAGCAGCCAAGATTCTACGGGGGATCCGGGCGAGACCCAGTACTTC.

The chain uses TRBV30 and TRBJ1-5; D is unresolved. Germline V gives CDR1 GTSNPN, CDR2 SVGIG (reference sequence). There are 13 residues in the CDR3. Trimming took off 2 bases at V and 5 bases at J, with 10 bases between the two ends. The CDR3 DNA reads TGTGCCTGGAGTAATCGGGGTGATCAGCCCCAGCATTTT. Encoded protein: CAWSNRGDQPQHF.